This TCR beta chain was sequenced for a study of blood T cell repertoires in COVID-19. About the study: Acute and convalescent COVID-19 specimens originated in the United States, Italy and Spain. T cells, B-cell-depleted T cells, or PBMCs provided the cDNA or gDNA that served as material.

The CDR3 consists of 16 residues. V was pared by 2 bases and J by 4 bases, with 12 bases between. Germline-derived CDR1 and CDR2 are KGHSH and LQKENI. Original data processing: It was from reference gene primer amplification that nucleated cell counts were estimated. The assay was immunoSEQ multiplex PCR, and TCRdb's table has in-frame clones only and misses some. V and J calls and clone size come straight from that table; D and trimming were deduced from the DNA. The profile shows about 88,000 clones, nearly 90% of them singletons. The chain recombines TRBV18 with TRBJ1-6, with a possible D match to TRBD1 (5 bases). The clonotype was recovered from a woman over 75 with acute or convalescent COVID-19. Material for sequencing was peripheral blood. The CDR3: CASSPFSTDYNSPLHF. The CDR3 bases are TGTGCCAGCTCACCATTCTCGACAGATTATAATTCACCCCTCCACTTT.